Presented here are 9 T cell receptor beta chains from one specimen sequenced in a study of shared clonotypes between healthy human individuals. The protocol was immunoSEQ multiplex PCR, while the TCRdb copy is restricted to in-frame clones and leaves out a portion. This sample has about a million clones, with roughly 80% found just once. Material for sequencing was memory CD4+ T cells from PBMCs. This sample's subset: CD45RA-negative fraction. The receptor set was obtained from a man younger than 35 in good health. Some clones in this sample may be carry-over from other donors' samples.

This clone came up a few times. A far more abundant clone sits one base away, making this likely a read error. The chain recombines TRBV7-9 with TRBJ1-2; D perhaps matches TRBD1 (5 bases). This CDR3 spans 13 amino acids. The ends were cut back, 5 bases at V and 0 bases at J, with 7 bases in the middle. Germline V gene data show CDR1 as SEHNR and CDR2 as FQNEAQ (reference sequence). The CDR3 sequence: CASSTTANYGYTF. For the CDR3, the DNA is TGTGCCAGCAGCACGACAGCTAACTATGGCTACACCTTC. The variable domain in full, with the rest retrieved from reference TRBV7-9 and TRBJ1-2, is DTGVSQNPRHKITKRGQNVTFRCDPISEHNRLYWYRQTLGQGPEFLTYFQNEAQLEKSRLLSDRFSAERPKGSFSTLEIQRTEQGDSAMYLCASSTTANYGYTFGSGTRLTVV.

The chain recombines TRBV12-5 with TRBJ2-1; tentatively, D is TRBD1 (6 bases). The CDR3 is made up of 15 amino acids. Germline V gene lookup returns CDR1 LGHNT and CDR2 FRNRAP. V lost 1 base and J lost 3, with 10 bases in between. The CDR3 spells CASGLGQGHYNEQFF. The CDR3 DNA follows: TGTGCTAGTGGTTTGGGGCAGGGACACTACAATGAGCAGTTCTTC.

J is TRBJ2-7 and V is TRBV28; D possibly matches TRBD1 or TRBD2 (6 bases each). Germline CDR1 MDHEN, CDR2 SYDVKM. Between the trimmed V and J ends, which lost 5 bases and 4 bases, there was a span of 21 bases. CDR3 size: 16 residues. The CDR3 DNA reads TGTGCCAGCAGTCCAAGGGACACCCGGGGGAGGTACGAGCAGTACTTC. It encodes CASSPRDTRGRYEQYF.

The genes are TRBV5-8 and TRBJ1-2; D not resolved. Trimming took 3 bases from V and 3 from J, leaving 12 bases between them. Germline V gene sequence: CDR1 SGHTS, CDR2 YDEGEE. The CDR3 is made up of 14 amino acids. The CDR3 sequence: CASSSGNPHYGYTF. CDR3 bases: TGTGCCAGCAGCTCAGGAAACCCCCACTATGGCTACACCTTC. Supplemented by reference TRBV5-8 and TRBJ1-2, the full variable domain reads EAGVTQSPTHLIKTRGQQATLRCSPISGHTSVYWYQQALGLGLQFLLWYDEGEERNRGNFPPRFSGRQFPNYSSELNVNALELEDSALYLCASSSGNPHYGYTFGSGTRLTVV.

The gene calls are TRBV5-1 and TRBJ2-7; maybe TRBD1 (6 bases). V was cut by 3 bases and J by 4 bases, with 17 bases left in between. In germline, CDR1 is SGHRS, CDR2 YFSETQ. The CDR3 totals 15 residues. CDR3 nucleotides: TGCGCCAGCAGCTCCCCGTCATCCACAGGGTACGAGCAGTACTTC. Encoded protein: CASSSPSSTGYEQYF. Complete variable domain (other parts from reference TRBV5-1 and TRBJ2-7): KAGVTQTPRYLIKTRGQQVTLSCSPISGHRSVSWYQQTPGQGLQFLFEYFSETQRNKGNFPGRFSGRQFSNSRSEMNVSTLELGDSALYLCASSSPSSTGYEQYFGPGTRLTVT.

This clone has a handful of counts. DNA for the CDR3: TGTGCCAGCAGCCTTTTGGGACAGAGTGAAAAACTGTTTTTT. Translated, it gives CASSLLGQSEKLFF. V is TRBV6-1 and J is TRBJ1-4; 7 bases align to TRBD1. There are 14 residues in the CDR3. Germline CDR1 MNHNS, CDR2 SASEGT. The J segment lost 7 bases and the V segment lost 6 bases, leaving 8 bases of the junction unmatched.

The chain joins TRBV9 to TRBJ2-3; D is unclear. V lost 4 bases and J lost 0, with 12 bases in between. From germline, CDR1 is SGDLS and CDR2 YYNGEE. CDR3 length: 15 residues. The CDR3 nucleotides are TGTGCCAGCAGCCTTAGGACGGTTAGCACAGATACGCAGTATTTT. As protein: CASSLRTVSTDTQYF.

The chain has TRBV15 and TRBJ2-3, with TRBD1 as a possible D gene (6 bases). CDR1 and CDR2 from the germline V gene are LNHNV and YYDKDF (reference sequence). CDR3 length equals 12 residues. Trimming removed 3 bases from V and 11 bases from J, with 12 bases in between. CDR3 amino acids: CATSRSRGGQYF. In nucleotides, the CDR3 is TGTGCCACCAGCAGGTCTAGAGGGGGGCAGTATTTT.

The chain has TRBV7-9 and TRBJ2-3; D perhaps matches TRBD1 (5 bases). V dropped 1 base and J dropped 3 bases, with 8 bases sitting between them. This CDR3 spans 14 amino acids. Germline V gene sequence: CDR1 SEHNR, CDR2 FQNEAQ (reference sequence). The CDR3 is CASSLGPGTDTQYF. DNA for the CDR3: TGTGCCAGCAGCTTAGGTCCAGGGACAGATACGCAGTATTTT.